These T cell receptor beta chains were read from a single sample in a study of T cell responses to AZD1222 COVID-19 vaccine. Repertoires were generated with immunoSEQ multiplex PCR, while TCRdb's copy carries only in-frame clones and drops some. The table has approximately 150,000 clones, about 92% seen once. The sample consisted of peripheral blood, taken 28 days after the second AZD1222 dose. The receptors come from an adult who received the AZD1222 COVID-19 vaccine. Both conserved end residues are part of each CDR3. Fields, in order: V gene, clone size, J gene, D gene, CDR3 DNA, CDR3 protein. D genes are given only for firm matches. Clone size is stated in some rows and not others, as once, few, many or a class when expanded.

v_call: TRBV7-9; clone_size: -; j_call: TRBJ2-3; d_call: -; cdr3_nt: TGTGCCAGCAGCTTAGATTCTAGCACAGATACGCAGTATTTT; cdr3_aa: CASSLDSSTDTQYF
v_call: TRBV7-9; clone_size: few; j_call: TRBJ1-3; d_call: -; cdr3_nt: TGTGCCAGCAGCTTAGACAGGAAAAGACACACCATATATTTT; cdr3_aa: CASSLDRKRHTIYF
v_call: TRBV28; clone_size: -; j_call: TRBJ2-1; d_call: TRBD1; cdr3_nt: TGTGCCAGCAGCCCCTGGGACAGGGTCGTCAATGAGCAGTTCTTC; cdr3_aa: CASSPWDRVVNEQFF
v_call: TRBV6-2/TRBV6-3; clone_size: -; j_call: TRBJ1-1; d_call: -; cdr3_nt: TGTGCCAGCAGTTACTTTGTGCGCGGCACTGAAGCTTTCTTT; cdr3_aa: CASSYFVRGTEAFF
v_call: TRBV5-6; clone_size: few; j_call: TRBJ2-7; d_call: -; cdr3_nt: TGTGCCAGCAGCTTTGCCCGCAGGATAAACTCCTACGAGCAGTACTTC; cdr3_aa: CASSFARRINSYEQYF
v_call: TRBV28; clone_size: -; j_call: TRBJ2-1; d_call: TRBD2; cdr3_nt: TGTGCCAGCAGTTTAATGGCTAGCGGGAGCAATGAGCAGTTCTTC; cdr3_aa: CASSLMASGSNEQFF
v_call: TRBV6-1; clone_size: once; j_call: TRBJ1-2; d_call: -; cdr3_nt: TGTGCCAGCAGTGAGAACAGTGCTGGCTACACCTTC; cdr3_aa: CASSENSAGYTF
v_call: TRBV27; clone_size: -; j_call: TRBJ1-6; d_call: -; cdr3_nt: TGTGCCAGCAGTTTGAGAAATTCACCCCTCCACTTT; cdr3_aa: CASSLRNSPLHF
v_call: TRBV27; clone_size: once; j_call: TRBJ1-5; d_call: -; cdr3_nt: TGTGCCAGCAGTTTACGGGCAGTGGCAGATCAGCCCCAGCATTTT; cdr3_aa: CASSLRAVADQPQHF
v_call: TRBV9; clone_size: -; j_call: TRBJ2-5; d_call: -; cdr3_nt: TGTGCCAGCAGCGTTCGGGGGGCAGAGACCCAGTACTTC; cdr3_aa: CASSVRGAETQYF
v_call: TRBV5-1; clone_size: few; j_call: TRBJ2-7; d_call: TRBD2; cdr3_nt: TGCGCCAGCAGCCCCCAAGGGCGCGGTAGCGGGGATGCCTACGAGCAGTACTTC; cdr3_aa: CASSPQGRGSGDAYEQYF
v_call: TRBV5-6; clone_size: -; j_call: TRBJ2-7; d_call: TRBD1; cdr3_nt: TGTGCCAGCAGCTCGACAGGGGCCCACTCCTACGAGCAGTACTTC; cdr3_aa: CASSSTGAHSYEQYF
v_call: TRBV3-1/TRBV3-2; clone_size: -; j_call: TRBJ2-1; d_call: -; cdr3_nt: TGTGCCAGCAGCCAACTAGACCGCAATGAGCAGTTCTTC; cdr3_aa: CASSQLDRNEQFF
v_call: TRBV4-3; clone_size: -; j_call: TRBJ2-2; d_call: -; cdr3_nt: TGCGCCACCAGCCGGGGGGCGGGAGACACCGGGGAGCTGTTTTTT; cdr3_aa: CATSRGAGDTGELFF
v_call: TRBV19; clone_size: -; j_call: TRBJ1-1; d_call: -; cdr3_nt: TGTGCCAGTAGTATTCAGGGCCGGGACCGCGGCTCGGAAGCGGGGACTGAAGCTTTCTTT; cdr3_aa: CASSIQGRDRGSEAGTEAFF
v_call: TRBV11-1; clone_size: -; j_call: TRBJ2-5; d_call: TRBD2; cdr3_nt: TGTGCCTCAGCCCCGGGGGGAGCTCAAGAGACCCAGTACTTC; cdr3_aa: CASAPGGAQETQYF
v_call: TRBV19; clone_size: -; j_call: TRBJ1-2; d_call: -; cdr3_nt: TGTGCCAGTAGTATTTCGGTTGGTGGCACCTTCCGAAACGGCTACACCTTC; cdr3_aa: CASSISVGGTFRNGYTF
v_call: TRBV7-9; clone_size: -; j_call: TRBJ1-1; d_call: -; cdr3_nt: TGTGCCAGCAGCCGCCCGGGAGGGAGCACTGAAGCTTTCTTT; cdr3_aa: CASSRPGGSTEAFF
v_call: TRBV3-1/TRBV3-2; clone_size: -; j_call: TRBJ2-7; d_call: -; cdr3_nt: TGTGCCAGCAGCCTCGGGACTGAGAACTACGAGCAGTACTTC; cdr3_aa: CASSLGTENYEQYF
v_call: TRBV18; clone_size: -; j_call: TRBJ2-6; d_call: -; cdr3_nt: TGTGCCAGCTCACCACGGACCGTCAGCTCTGGGGCCAACGTCCTGACTTTC; cdr3_aa: CASSPRTVSSGANVLTF
v_call: TRBV19; clone_size: -; j_call: TRBJ2-7; d_call: TRBD1; cdr3_nt: TGTGCCAGTACCCCGGGACAGGGGAGCTCCTACGAGCAGTACTTC; cdr3_aa: CASTPGQGSSYEQYF
v_call: TRBV27; clone_size: -; j_call: TRBJ2-2; d_call: -; cdr3_nt: TGTGCCAGCAGTTCCCCTAGTACCGGGGAGCTGTTTTTT; cdr3_aa: CASSSPSTGELFF
v_call: TRBV19; clone_size: once; j_call: TRBJ2-5; d_call: TRBD2; cdr3_nt: TGTGCCAGTAGAATAGCGGGAGGGCCAGGGGAGACCCAGTACTTC; cdr3_aa: CASRIAGGPGETQYF
v_call: TRBV6-5; clone_size: -; j_call: TRBJ2-1; d_call: -; cdr3_nt: TGTGCCAGCCGTAGAGAAAATAGACCCAATGAGCAGTTCTTC; cdr3_aa: CASRRENRPNEQFF
v_call: TRBV9; clone_size: -; j_call: TRBJ1-2; d_call: -; cdr3_nt: TGTGCCAGCAGCGCCTCAGGGGACGGGGGCTATGGCTACACCTTC; cdr3_aa: CASSASGDGGYGYTF
v_call: TRBV9; clone_size: few; j_call: TRBJ2-7; d_call: -; cdr3_nt: TGTGCCAGCAGCGTAGACTCCACCTACGAGCAGTACTTC; cdr3_aa: CASSVDSTYEQYF
v_call: TRBV6-6; clone_size: -; j_call: TRBJ2-2; d_call: -; cdr3_nt: TGTGCCAGCAGCCACGGTGGGGCAGGGGACACCGGGGAGCTGTTTTTT; cdr3_aa: CASSHGGAGDTGELFF
v_call: TRBV28; clone_size: -; j_call: TRBJ2-1; d_call: -; cdr3_nt: TGTGCCAGCACTCTGACAGGTACCACCTATGAGCAGTTCTTC; cdr3_aa: CASTLTGTTYEQFF
v_call: TRBV7-2; clone_size: -; j_call: TRBJ1-2; d_call: -; cdr3_nt: TGTGCCAGCAGCTTAGGTGTGGCGGTCCATTATGGCTACACCTTC; cdr3_aa: CASSLGVAVHYGYTF
v_call: TRBV5-4; clone_size: -; j_call: TRBJ2-1; d_call: TRBD2; cdr3_nt: TGTGCCAGCAGCTTGGCCCAGACTAGCGGGACCTACAATGAGCAGTTCTTC; cdr3_aa: CASSLAQTSGTYNEQFF
v_call: TRBV27; clone_size: -; j_call: TRBJ1-1; d_call: -; cdr3_nt: TGTGCCAGCAGATCCCGGGGGGGGGCTTTCTTT; cdr3_aa: CASRSRGGAFF
v_call: TRBV15; clone_size: -; j_call: TRBJ1-5; d_call: -; cdr3_nt: TGTGCCACCAGCTACCGATCAGGAAGACCCTCTAATCAGCCCCAGCATTTT; cdr3_aa: CATSYRSGRPSNQPQHF
v_call: TRBV6-5; clone_size: -; j_call: TRBJ2-3; d_call: -; cdr3_nt: TGTGCCAGCAGTTATTTGCGGGATACGCAGTATTTT; cdr3_aa: CASSYLRDTQYF
v_call: TRBV6-2/TRBV6-3; clone_size: -; j_call: TRBJ2-5; d_call: TRBD2; cdr3_nt: TGTGCCAGCAGTTACTCCGTAAGGCGGGGGGGCTACCAAGAGACCCAGTACTTC; cdr3_aa: CASSYSVRRGGYQETQYF
v_call: TRBV19; clone_size: -; j_call: TRBJ2-7; d_call: -; cdr3_nt: TGTGCCAGTAGCCTTAACAGGGTTTCCTACGAGCAGTACTTC; cdr3_aa: CASSLNRVSYEQYF
v_call: TRBV18; clone_size: -; j_call: TRBJ1-2; d_call: TRBD1; cdr3_nt: TGTGCCAGCTCGCCAGAGGGACAGCCCTATGGCTACACCTTC; cdr3_aa: CASSPEGQPYGYTF
v_call: TRBV27; clone_size: -; j_call: TRBJ2-7; d_call: -; cdr3_nt: TGTGCCAGCAGTTTGAGCGGCCCCTACGAGCAGTACTTC; cdr3_aa: CASSLSGPYEQYF
v_call: TRBV9; clone_size: -; j_call: TRBJ2-1; d_call: TRBD2; cdr3_nt: TGTGCCAGCAGCAGCAGCGGGAGAATGGGCTACAATGAGCAGTTCTTC; cdr3_aa: CASSSSGRMGYNEQFF
v_call: TRBV7-2; clone_size: -; j_call: TRBJ2-1; d_call: TRBD2; cdr3_nt: TGTGCCAGCAGCTACGGGACTAGCGGGTGGGGGAGCTACAATGAGCAGTTCTTC; cdr3_aa: CASSYGTSGWGSYNEQFF
v_call: TRBV19; clone_size: -; j_call: TRBJ1-1; d_call: TRBD1; cdr3_nt: TGTGCCAGTAGGGGACAGGGGCTCACTGAAGCTTTCTTT; cdr3_aa: CASRGQGLTEAFF
v_call: TRBV28; clone_size: -; j_call: TRBJ1-6; d_call: -; cdr3_nt: TGTGCCAGCAGGCCCAATCCGGGGTCCCTCCACTTT; cdr3_aa: CASRPNPGSLHF
v_call: TRBV9; clone_size: -; j_call: TRBJ1-5; d_call: -; cdr3_nt: TGTGCCAGCAGTGCGGACAGTAACAATCAGCCCCAGCATTTT; cdr3_aa: CASSADSNNQPQHF
v_call: TRBV19; clone_size: -; j_call: TRBJ1-1; d_call: -; cdr3_nt: TGTGCCAGTAGTATTTCGCCCGCGGCGAGCACTGAAGCTTTCTTT; cdr3_aa: CASSISPAASTEAFF
v_call: TRBV3-1/TRBV3-2; clone_size: -; j_call: TRBJ1-5; d_call: -; cdr3_nt: TGTGCCAGCAGCCAAGATGCAGGGTTATTTCAGCCCCAGCATTTT; cdr3_aa: CASSQDAGLFQPQHF
v_call: TRBV7-6; clone_size: -; j_call: TRBJ1-1; d_call: -; cdr3_nt: TGTGCCAGCAGCCGTCTGCAGATGAACACTGAAGCTTTCTTT; cdr3_aa: CASSRLQMNTEAFF
v_call: TRBV5-1; clone_size: -; j_call: TRBJ1-4; d_call: -; cdr3_nt: TGCGCCAGCAGCTTTGGGACAACCGATGAAAAACTGTTTTTT; cdr3_aa: CASSFGTTDEKLFF
v_call: TRBV6-1; clone_size: -; j_call: TRBJ1-4; d_call: -; cdr3_nt: TGTGCCAGCAGTGAACGGGACGGAGGCTTTAATGAAAAACTGTTTTTT; cdr3_aa: CASSERDGGFNEKLFF